The 3 T cell receptor beta chains presented below share a single source sample, sequenced in a study of blood T cell repertoires in COVID-19. Profiled with immunoSEQ multiplex PCR; TCRdb holds only in-frame clones, not every one. In the table there are roughly 100,000 clones, around nine tenths of which are singletons. Sequences were obtained from peripheral blood. The receptors originated from an elderly woman in a cohort sampled during active COVID-19.

V and J are TRBV27 and TRBJ2-7; 11 bases match TRBD1. The J segment lost 2 bases and the V segment lost 8 bases, leaving 2 bases of the junction unmatched. Germline V gives CDR1 MNHEY, CDR2 SMNVEV (reference sequence). There are 13 residues in the CDR3. CDR3 sequence (DNA): TGTGCCAGCCAGGGACAGGGGGCCTACGAGCAGTACTTC. This codes for CASQGQGAYEQYF.

A single count supports this clone. V usage is TRBV6-5 and J usage is TRBJ2-2, with D tentatively TRBD2 (6 bases). Trimming stripped 5 bases from V and 5 bases from J, with 15 bases between. Germline CDR1 is MNHEY and CDR2 is SVGAGI. CDR3 size: 15 residues. The CDR3 loop is CASSTRGLPTGELFF. The CDR3 DNA follows: TGTGCCAGCAGTACCCGGGGACTCCCGACCGGGGAGCTGTTTTTT.

The chain links TRBV5-1 to TRBJ2-1, with D perhaps matching TRBD1 (6 bases). The CDR3 sequence is 14 residues long. V dropped 6 bases and J dropped 8 bases, with 18 bases sitting between them. CDR1 and CDR2 (germline): SGHRS, YFSETQ. This chain's CDR3 is CASTESQGGDEQFF. CDR3 DNA: TGCGCCAGCACCGAATCACAGGGTGGCGATGAGCAGTTCTTC.